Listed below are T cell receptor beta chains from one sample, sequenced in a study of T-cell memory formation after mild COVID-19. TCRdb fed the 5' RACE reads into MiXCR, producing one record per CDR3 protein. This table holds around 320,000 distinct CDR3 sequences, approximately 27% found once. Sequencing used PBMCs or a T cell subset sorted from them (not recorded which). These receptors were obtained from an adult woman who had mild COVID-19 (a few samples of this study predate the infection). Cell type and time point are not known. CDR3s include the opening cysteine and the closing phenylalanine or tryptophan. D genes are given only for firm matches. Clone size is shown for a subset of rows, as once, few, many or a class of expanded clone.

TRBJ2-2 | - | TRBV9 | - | TGTGCCAGCAGGCCCCGGGAGTTCGGGGAGCTGTTTTTT | CASRPREFGELFF
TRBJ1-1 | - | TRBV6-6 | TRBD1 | TGTGCCAGCAGTTACGGAGGACAGGGCAGGAGATACACTGAAGCTTTCTTT | CASSYGGQGRRYTEAFF
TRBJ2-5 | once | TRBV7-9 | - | TGTGCCAGCAGTCGAAGCAGGGGATTCAGAGAGACCCAGTACTTC | CASSRSRGFRETQYF
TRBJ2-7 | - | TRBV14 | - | TGTGCCAGCAGCCAAGAAGGCCAGGTGCGCCACGAGCAGTACTTC | CASSQEGQVRHEQYF
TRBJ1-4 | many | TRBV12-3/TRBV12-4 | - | TGTGCCAGCAAGCGTTCAACTAATGAAAAACTGTTTTTT | CASKRSTNEKLFF
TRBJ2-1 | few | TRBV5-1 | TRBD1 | TGCGCCAGCAGCTTCCGGACAGGGGTGAATGAGCAGTTCTTC | CASSFRTGVNEQFF
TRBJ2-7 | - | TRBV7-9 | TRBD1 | TGTGCCAGCAGGCTAAGGACAGGAAAGTCCTACGAGCAGTACTTC | CASRLRTGKSYEQYF
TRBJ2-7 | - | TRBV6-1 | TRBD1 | TGTGCCAGCAGGAAGGGACAGGGGATCCACGAGCAGTACTTC | CASRKGQGIHEQYF
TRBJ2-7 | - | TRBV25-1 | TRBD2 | TGTGCCAGCAGTGTTAGCGGACTAGCGCCCTACGAGCAGTACTTC | CASSVSGLAPYEQYF
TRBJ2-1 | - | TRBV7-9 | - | TGTGCCAGCAGCTTAGCCCCTGGGTCGGAGTTCTTC | CASSLAPGSEFF
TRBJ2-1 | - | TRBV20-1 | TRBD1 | TGCAGTGTCACAGGGGGGCCCTACAATGAGCAGTTCTTC | CSVTGGPYNEQFF
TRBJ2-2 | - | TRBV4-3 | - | TGCGCCAGCAGCCAAGATTTTTATTTTTCGGCGAACACCGGGGAGCTGTTTTTT | CASSQDFYFSANTGELFF
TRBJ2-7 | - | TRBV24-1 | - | TGTGCCACCAGTGAGGGGGGATCCTACGAGCAGTACTTC | CATSEGGSYEQYF
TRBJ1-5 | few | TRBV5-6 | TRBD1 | TGTGCCAGCAGCCTGGGACAGCTTAGCAATCAGCCCCAGCATTTT | CASSLGQLSNQPQHF
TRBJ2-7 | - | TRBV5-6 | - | TGTGCCAGCAGCTTGGTGACTAAAGAGCAGTACTTC | CASSLVTKEQYF
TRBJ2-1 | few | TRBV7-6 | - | TGTGCCAGCAGCTTAGAACTACCCGACAATGAGCAGTTCTTC | CASSLELPDNEQFF
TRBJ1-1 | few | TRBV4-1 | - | TGCGCCAGCAGCATAGGAGGCGGGGGCACTGAAGCTTTCTTT | CASSIGGGGTEAFF
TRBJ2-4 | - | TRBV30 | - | TGTGCCTGGAGCGCCAGCAAAAACATTCAGTACTTC | CAWSASKNIQYF
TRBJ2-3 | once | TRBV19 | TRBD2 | TGTGCCAGTAGTCTAGCGGGGGGGCCTTTGGATACGCAGTATTTT | CASSLAGGPLDTQYF
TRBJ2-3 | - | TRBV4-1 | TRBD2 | TGCGCCAGCAGCGAGACTAGCGGGGCGACTTCTAGCACAGATACGCAGTATTTT | CASSETSGATSSTDTQYF
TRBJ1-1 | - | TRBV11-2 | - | TGTGCCAGCAGCTTCACGGGGACGATGAACACTGAAGCTTTCTTT | CASSFTGTMNTEAFF
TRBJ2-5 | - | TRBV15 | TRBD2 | TGTGCCACCAGCAGAGTACAGGCTAGCGGGGTGGGAGAGACCCAGTACTTC | CATSRVQASGVGETQYF
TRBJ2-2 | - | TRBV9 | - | TGTGCCAGCACGGAATCCGCGAACACCGGGGAGCTGTTTTTT | CASTESANTGELFF
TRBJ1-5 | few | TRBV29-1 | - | TGCAGCGTTGCTCAACCCGGGAGCAATCAGCCCCAGCATTTT | CSVAQPGSNQPQHF
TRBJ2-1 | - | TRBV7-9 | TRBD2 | TGTGCCAGCAGCCACACCATAGCGGGACTAGCGCCCGATGAGCAGTTCTTC | CASSHTIAGLAPDEQFF
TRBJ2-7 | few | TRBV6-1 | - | TGTGCCAGCAGTGAACAGGGATCCTACGAGCAGTACTTC | CASSEQGSYEQYF
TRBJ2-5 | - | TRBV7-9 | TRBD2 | TGTGCCAGCAGCATGTGGCGGGGGGGGCGAGAGACCCAGTACTTC | CASSMWRGGRETQYF
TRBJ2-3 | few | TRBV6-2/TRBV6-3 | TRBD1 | TGTGCCAGCAGTCCCCCACCCGGGACAGGGATAGATACGCAGTATTTT | CASSPPPGTGIDTQYF
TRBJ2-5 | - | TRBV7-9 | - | TGTGCCAGCAGCTTAGCGGGGGCCACGGGTGGAGAGACCCAGTACTTC | CASSLAGATGGETQYF
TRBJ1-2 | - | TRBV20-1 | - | TGCAGTGCTATGGTCGGGAAAGTAAATGGCTACACCTTC | CSAMVGKVNGYTF
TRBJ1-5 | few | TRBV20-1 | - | TGCAGTGCTCTAACAGGGATTGGTCAGCCCCAGCATTTT | CSALTGIGQPQHF
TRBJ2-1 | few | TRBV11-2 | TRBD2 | TGTGCCAGCAGCTTGTCAACGGGAGGGCCTCGTTCCTATGAGCAGTTCTTC | CASSLSTGGPRSYEQFF
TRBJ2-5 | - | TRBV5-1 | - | TGCGCCAGCAGCCCCCGGGACGGCGGAGAGACCCAGTACTTC | CASSPRDGGETQYF
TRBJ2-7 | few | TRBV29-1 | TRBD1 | TGCAGCGTTTCGACAGGGAGCTCCTACGAGCAGTACTTC | CSVSTGSSYEQYF
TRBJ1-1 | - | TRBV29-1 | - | TGCAGCGCCGACAGTTTCATGAACACTGAAGCTTTCTTT | CSADSFMNTEAFF
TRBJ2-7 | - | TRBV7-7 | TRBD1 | TGTGCCAGCGCCAAAGGACAGGGTAATCCCTACGAGCAGTACTTC | CASAKGQGNPYEQYF
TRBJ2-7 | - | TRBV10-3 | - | TGTGCCATCAGCGAGATGGACTCCTACGAGCAGTACTTC | CAISEMDSYEQYF
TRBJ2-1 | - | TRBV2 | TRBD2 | TGTGCCAGCAGTGAAGGACTAGCGGCATACAATGAGCAGTTCTTC | CASSEGLAAYNEQFF
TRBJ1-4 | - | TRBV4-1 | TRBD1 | TGCGCCAGCAGCCAACCGGGACAGGGAGGAAAACTGTTTTTT | CASSQPGQGGKLFF
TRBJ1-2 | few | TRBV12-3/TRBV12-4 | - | TGTGCCAGCAGTTTTGACGTTGACGGGGGCTACACCTTC | CASSFDVDGGYTF
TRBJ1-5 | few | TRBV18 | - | TGTGCCAGCTCACCACCGGATCAGCCCCAGCATTTT | CASSPPDQPQHF